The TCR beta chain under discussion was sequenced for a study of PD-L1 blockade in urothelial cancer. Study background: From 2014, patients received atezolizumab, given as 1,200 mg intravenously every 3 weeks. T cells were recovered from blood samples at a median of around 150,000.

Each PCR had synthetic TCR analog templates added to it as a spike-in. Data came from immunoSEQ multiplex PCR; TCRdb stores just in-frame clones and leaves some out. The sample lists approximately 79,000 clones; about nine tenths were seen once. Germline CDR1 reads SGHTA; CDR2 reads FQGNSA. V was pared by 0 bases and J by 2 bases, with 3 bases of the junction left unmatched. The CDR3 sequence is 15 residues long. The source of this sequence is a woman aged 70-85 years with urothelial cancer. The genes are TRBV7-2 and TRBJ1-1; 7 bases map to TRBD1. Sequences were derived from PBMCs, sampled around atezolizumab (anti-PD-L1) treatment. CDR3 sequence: CASSLARGQNTEAFF. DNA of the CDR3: TGTGCCAGCAGCTTAGCGAGGGGGCAAAACACTGAAGCTTTCTTT.